The sequence of this T cell receptor (beta chain) was determined in a study of CD8 T cells in Susac syndrome. General study points: The CD4+ T cell repertoires in Susac syndrome did not show any clonal expansion.

V lost 3 bases and J 9 bases, leaving 15 bases between the germline ends. Germline V gene sequence: CDR1 DFQATT, CDR2 SNEGSKA (reference sequence). CDR3 length: 13 amino acids. It was with random hexamers that about 0.45 to 1 ug RNA was reverse transcribed. Multiplex immunoSEQ PCR targeted 54 Vbeta and 13 Jbeta TCR beta segments. Each CDR3 protein is one row after TCRdb ran MiXCR on the immunoSEQ multiplex PCR reads. The sample has tens of thousands of distinct CDR3 sequences; 93% are singletons. Concerning this clonotype: The antigen remains unidentified.

TCR beta from blood CD8+ and CD4+ T cells was sequenced. TEMRA cells were FACS-enriched, while CD8+ and CD4+ T cells were negatively isolated. V and J are TRBV20-1 and TRBJ2-1; no definite D call. The clonotype comes from a human donor with Susac syndrome. The specimen sequenced was CD4+ T cells from PBMCs. The CDR3 nucleotides read TGCAGTGCTAGGGACCCCGCCCGAGGTGAGCAGTTCTTC. Translation gives CSARDPARGEQFF.